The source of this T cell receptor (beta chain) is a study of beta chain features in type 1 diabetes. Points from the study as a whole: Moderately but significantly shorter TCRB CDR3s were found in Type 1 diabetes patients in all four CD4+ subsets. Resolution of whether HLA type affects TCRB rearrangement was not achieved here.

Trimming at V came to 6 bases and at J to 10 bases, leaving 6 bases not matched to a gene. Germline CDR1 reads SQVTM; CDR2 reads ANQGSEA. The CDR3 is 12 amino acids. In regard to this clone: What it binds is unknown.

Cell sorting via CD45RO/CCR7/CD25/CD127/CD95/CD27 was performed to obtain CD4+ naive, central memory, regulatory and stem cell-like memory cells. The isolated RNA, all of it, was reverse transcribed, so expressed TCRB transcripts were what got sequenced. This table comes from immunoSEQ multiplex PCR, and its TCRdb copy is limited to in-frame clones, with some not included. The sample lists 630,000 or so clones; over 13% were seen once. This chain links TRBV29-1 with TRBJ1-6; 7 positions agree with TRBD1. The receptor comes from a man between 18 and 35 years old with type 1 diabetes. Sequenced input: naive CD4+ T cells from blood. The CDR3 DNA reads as TGCAGCGTGGGGGACAGAAACTCACCCCTCCACTTT. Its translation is CSVGDRNSPLHF.